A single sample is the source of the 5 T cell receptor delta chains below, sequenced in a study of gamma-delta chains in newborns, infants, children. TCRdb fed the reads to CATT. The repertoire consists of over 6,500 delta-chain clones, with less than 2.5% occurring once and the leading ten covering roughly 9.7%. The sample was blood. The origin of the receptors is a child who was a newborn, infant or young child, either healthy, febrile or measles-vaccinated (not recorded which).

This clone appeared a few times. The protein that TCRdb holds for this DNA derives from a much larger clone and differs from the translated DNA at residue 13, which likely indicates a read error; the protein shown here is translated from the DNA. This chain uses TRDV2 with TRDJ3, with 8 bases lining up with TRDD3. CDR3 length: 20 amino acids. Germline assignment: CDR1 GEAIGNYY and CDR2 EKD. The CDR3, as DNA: TGTGCCTGTGACACGGTGTTGCTGGGGGACTCCTCCCGGGACACCCGACAGATGTTTTTC. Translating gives CACDTVLLGDSSRDTRQMFF.

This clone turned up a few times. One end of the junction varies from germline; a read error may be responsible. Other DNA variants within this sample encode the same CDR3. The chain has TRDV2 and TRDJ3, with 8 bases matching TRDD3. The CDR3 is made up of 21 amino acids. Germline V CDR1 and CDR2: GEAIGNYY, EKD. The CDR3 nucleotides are TGTGCCTGTGACACCGGCCTACTGGGGGCCACGAGCTCCTGGGACACCCGACAGACGTTTTTC. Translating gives CACDTGLLGATSSWDTRQTFF.

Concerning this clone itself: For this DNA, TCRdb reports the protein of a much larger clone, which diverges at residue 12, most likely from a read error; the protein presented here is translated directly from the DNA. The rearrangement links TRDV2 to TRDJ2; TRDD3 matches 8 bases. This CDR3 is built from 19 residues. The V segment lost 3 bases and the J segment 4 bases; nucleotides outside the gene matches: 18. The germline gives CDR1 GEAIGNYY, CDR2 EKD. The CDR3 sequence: CACDSYWGPDSPPTAQLFF. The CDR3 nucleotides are TGTGCCTGTGACTCATACTGGGGGCCTGACTCCCCCCCGACAGCACAACTCTTCTTT.

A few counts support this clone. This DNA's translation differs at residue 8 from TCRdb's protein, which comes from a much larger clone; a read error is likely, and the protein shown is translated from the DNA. CDR3 sequence: CACDAGGSHSWDTRQMFF. The CDR3 DNA reads TGTGCCTGTGACGCTGGGGGATCCCACTCCTGGGACACCCGACAGATGTTTTTC. This chain joins TRDV2 and TRDJ3; 9 nucleotides agree with TRDD3. The CDR3 is 18 amino acids. With V trimmed by 3 bases and J by 0 bases, 5 bases remained unmatched. CDR1 is GEAIGNYY, CDR2 EKD, per germline.

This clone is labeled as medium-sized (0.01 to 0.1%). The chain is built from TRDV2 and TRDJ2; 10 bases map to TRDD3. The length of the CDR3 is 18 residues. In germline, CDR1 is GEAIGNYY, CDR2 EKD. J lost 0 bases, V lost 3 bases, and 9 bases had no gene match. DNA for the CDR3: TGTGCCTGTGACTCAGTACTGGGGGATCCCGCTTTGACAGCACAACTCTTCTTT. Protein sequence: CACDSVLGDPALTAQLFF.